These 24 T cell receptor beta chains were all obtained from the same sample, sequenced in a study of memory CD4+ T cells and cytomegalovirus serostatus. The sort gate was single viable CD3+CD4+CD8-CD45RO+ cells for memory CD4+ T cells. Generated by immunoSEQ multiplex PCR, the TCRdb table keeps only in-frame clones and is missing some. The sample holds about 58,000 clones, 82% seen once. The sample comprised memory CD4+ T cells from blood. Receptors originate from an adult in good health and CMV-seronegative. Some clones in this sample may be carry-over from other donors' samples.

There are a few counts of this clone. The chain links TRBV7-7 to TRBJ1-5; unclear D gene. Per the germline V gene, CDR1 is SSHAT and CDR2 is FNYEAQ (reference sequence). Trimming stripped 1 base from V and 4 bases from J, with 5 bases between. This CDR3 is 13 amino acids long. CDR3 residues: CASSLGVNQPQHF. The CDR3 DNA is TGTGCCAGCAGCTTAGGGGTGAATCAGCCCCAGCATTTT.

This chain uses TRBV18 with TRBJ1-4; 10 bases line up with TRBD1. The V gene end was trimmed by 4 bases and the J gene end by 8 bases; junction bases not matched to a gene: 4. In germline, CDR1 is KGHSH, CDR2 LQKENI. This CDR3 region has 14 residues. In nucleotides, the CDR3 is TGTGCCAGCTCACAAAAGACAGGGGGCGAAAAACTGTTTTTT. It is translated as CASSQKTGGEKLFF. Supplemented by reference TRBV18 and TRBJ1-4, the full variable domain reads NAGVMQNPRHLVRRRGQEARLRCSPMKGHSHVYWYRQLPEEGLKFMVYLQKENIIDESGMPKERFSAEFPKEGPSILRIQQVVRGDSAAYFCASSQKTGGEKLFFGSGTQLSVL.

This chain connects TRBV7-6 to TRBJ1-5; D is ambiguous. The CDR3 spans 14 residues. CDR1 is SGHVS and CDR2 is FNYEAQ in the germline V gene. Between the trimmed V and J ends, which lost 5 bases and 4 bases, there was a span of 12 bases. Here the CDR3 reads CASSPSGGNQPQHF. The DNA for the CDR3 is TGTGCCAGCAGCCCGTCGGGTGGGAATCAGCCCCAGCATTTT.

This clone showed up just once. The chain recombines TRBV4-3 with TRBJ2-3, with TRBD2 as a possible D gene (6 bases). The germline V and J ends were trimmed by 2 bases and 0 bases, with 15 bases remaining between them. Germline assignment: CDR1 LGHNA and CDR2 YSLEER. The CDR3 length is 17 residues. The CDR3 is CASSQKPSAGSTDTQYF. The CDR3 DNA sequence: TGCGCCAGCAGCCAAAAACCTTCAGCGGGCAGCACAGATACGCAGTATTTT.

The rearrangement uses TRBV5-6 and TRBJ1-5, with 9 bases lining up with TRBD1. The CDR3 runs to 15 residues. Germline V gene sequence: CDR1 SGHDT, CDR2 YYEEEE. V gave up 4 bases and J gave up 6 bases; unmatched junction bases: 8. The CDR3 coding sequence is TGTGCCAGCAGCCTTGGACAGGGGAAGGTTCAGCCCCAGCATTTT. Translated, it gives CASSLGQGKVQPQHF.

This chain's CDR3 is CASSLGTPRGPQSNQPQHF. The CDR3 DNA is TGTGCCAGCAGCTTAGGGACCCCGCGGGGGCCTCAGAGCAATCAGCCCCAGCATTTT. V gene TRBV7-2 combines with J gene TRBJ1-5; TRBD1 might be the D (6 bases). Germline V gene data show CDR1 as SGHTA and CDR2 as FQGNSA. The CDR3 totals 19 residues. The V and J ends lost 1 base and 1 base respectively, with 20 bases between them.

The V gene is TRBV18, the J gene TRBJ1-5; perhaps TRBD1 as D (5 bases). V was shortened by 3 bases and J by 1 base, with 10 bases between the two germline ends. The CDR3 runs to 15 residues. Germline values: CDR1 KGHSH, CDR2 LQKENI. CDR3 protein: CASSPQEGSNQPQHF. The CDR3 DNA follows: TGTGCCAGCTCACCTCAGGAGGGGAGCAATCAGCCCCAGCATTTT.

The chain employs TRBV28 and TRBJ2-1; 12 bases align to TRBD2. J was trimmed by 9 bases and V by 6 bases; bases with no gene match: 6. The germline CDR1 and CDR2 sequences are MDHEN and SYDVKM. The CDR3 consists of 14 residues. CDR3 sequence reads: CASRPGLAGREQFF. The CDR3 DNA follows: TGTGCCAGCAGGCCGGGACTAGCGGGTCGTGAGCAGTTCTTC.

The V call is TRBV28, the J call TRBJ2-2; no firm D call. This CDR3 is built from 15 residues. The V and J ends lost 5 bases and 0 bases respectively, with 10 bases between them. The V gene's germline CDR1 is MDHEN and CDR2 SYDVKM. CDR3 sequence reads: CASSLRTTNTGELFF. DNA of the CDR3: TGTGCCAGCAGTCTCAGGACCACGAACACCGGGGAGCTGTTTTTT.

The chain links TRBV1 to TRBJ2-7; the DNA was not used to check the table's D call, TRBD2. TRBV1 is tagged as a pseudogene. The length of the CDR3 is 19 residues. The CDR3 DNA follows: TGCACCAGCAGCCTTACATGGACTAGCGGGAGGGCCCTCCCCAGGGAGCAGTACTTC. This sequence encodes CTSSLTWTSGRALPREQYF.

V gene TRBV28 combines with J gene TRBJ2-3; 9 bases map to TRBD2. This CDR3 region has 16 residues. From germline, CDR1 is MDHEN and CDR2 SYDVKM. The V and J ends lost 6 bases and 6 bases, in that order; junction bases with no gene match: 13. The CDR3 DNA is TGTGCCAGCAGCTCACATGGACTAGCGCTCCGGGATACGCAGTATTTT. As protein: CASSSHGLALRDTQYF.

CDR3 coding DNA: TGTGCCAGCAGTGAGCCCCCAGGGAGAACTGAAGCTTTCTTT. Translating gives CASSEPPGRTEAFF. V and J are TRBV28 and TRBJ1-1; a possible D gene is TRBD1 (5 bases). Germline loops: CDR1 MDHEN, CDR2 SYDVKM. The CDR3 is 14 residues long. Between the trimmed V and J ends, which lost 5 bases and 5 bases, there was a span of 15 bases.

As regards this clone: The DNA is omitted, as the CDR3 cannot be located on it reliably, and the CDR3 follows TCRdb's listing. This CDR3 is CAWSVVGGGSYNEQLF. The J gene is TRBJ2-1, the V gene TRBV30; TRBD2 is taken as the D call from the table, unchecked against the DNA. Both ends counted, the CDR3 spans 16 residues. Germline CDR1 and CDR2: GTSNPN and SVGIG (reference sequence).

V gene TRBV28 combines with J gene TRBJ2-3; D unclear. Germline-derived CDR1 and CDR2 are MDHEN and SYDVKM. The germline V and J ends were trimmed by 5 bases and 0 bases, with 9 bases remaining between them. The CDR3 loop spans 14 amino acids. The CDR3 sequence: CASSGLWSTDTQYF. The CDR3 nucleotides are TGTGCCAGCAGTGGTCTATGGAGCACAGATACGCAGTATTTT.

The CDR3 sequence: CAWSRTSGSEQYF. CDR3 bases: TGTGCCTGGAGCAGGACTAGCGGGAGCGAGCAGTACTTC. The chain employs TRBV30 and TRBJ2-7; 13 nucleotides align to TRBD2. Germline CDR1 GTSNPN, CDR2 SVGIG (reference sequence). CDR3 size: 13 residues. V shed 3 bases, J shed 6 bases, and the junction held 2 bases outside the gene matches.

The chain joins TRBV5-1 to TRBJ2-2; 9 bases fit TRBD2. CDR1 is SGHRS, CDR2 YFSETQ, per germline. J was trimmed by 4 bases and V by 0 bases; bases with no gene match: 4. This CDR3 region has 16 residues. The CDR3 bases are TGCGCCAGCAGCTTGGAGCCAGCGGGGGGCACCGGGGAGCTGTTTTTT. It yields the protein CASSLEPAGGTGELFF.

The V gene is TRBV18, the J gene TRBJ2-5; no clear D. The CDR3 is 14 residues long. Between the trimmed V and J ends, which lost 4 bases and 5 bases, there was a span of 14 bases. Germline V lookup: CDR1 KGHSH, CDR2 LQKENI. The CDR3: CASSQSRAPETQYF. Here the CDR3 DNA reads TGTGCCAGCTCACAGTCCCGGGCACCCGAGACCCAGTACTTC.

The J gene is TRBJ1-3, the V gene TRBV18, with D tentatively TRBD1 (6 bases). The germline V gene has CDR1 KGHSH and CDR2 LQKENI. The CDR3 consists of 15 residues. Trimming stripped 3 bases from V and 4 bases from J, with 13 bases between. This CDR3 reads CASSPKQGSGNTIYF. DNA for the CDR3: TGTGCCAGCTCACCTAAACAGGGATCCGGAAACACCATATATTTT.

This clone turned up a few times. This chain connects TRBV5-1 to TRBJ2-1, with 7 bases matching TRBD2. The germline V gene has CDR1 SGHRS and CDR2 YFSETQ. The CDR3 length is 14 residues. The V and J ends lost 6 bases and 2 bases, in that order; junction bases with no gene match: 5. In DNA form, the CDR3 reads TGCGCCAGCACAATGGGGGGGGCCTACAATGAGCAGTTCTTC. As protein: CASTMGGAYNEQFF.

This clone has a handful of counts. This chain joins TRBV2 and TRBJ1-1, with 7 bases aligning to TRBD1. This CDR3 is built from 14 residues. CDR1 and CDR2 from the germline V gene are SNHLY and FYNNEI. The V and J ends lost 5 bases and 6 bases, in that order; junction bases with no gene match: 9. The CDR3 spells CASSSQGVSAEAFF. CDR3 in DNA: TGTGCCAGCAGTAGCCAGGGGGTATCGGCTGAAGCTTTCTTT. Full variable domain (rest looked up from reference TRBV2 and TRBJ1-1): EPEVTQTPSHQVTQMGQEVILRCVPISNHLYFYWYRQILGQKVEFLVSFYNNEISEKSEIFDDQFSVERPDGSNFTLKIRSTKLEDSAMYFCASSSQGVSAEAFFGQGTRLTVV.

A word on this clone: One junction end does not reproduce the germline sequence, and a read error may be involved. This CDR3 is also generated by other DNA sequences in the sample. J is TRBJ1-2 and V is TRBV2; TRBD1 might be the D (6 bases). The CDR3 is made up of 15 amino acids. Germline V gene data show CDR1 as SNHLY and CDR2 as FYNNEI. The CDR3 region is CASRGAFGGNYGYTF. The CDR3 nucleotides are TGTGCCAGCAGGGGGGCTTTCGGAGGAAACTATGGCTACACTTTC.

J is TRBJ2-2 and V is TRBV5-1; D unresolved. Germline V gene lookup returns CDR1 SGHRS and CDR2 YFSETQ. The CDR3 runs 13 residues. Trimming cost V 0 bases and J 7 bases, with 7 bases left between them. The chain's CDR3 is CASSLDGNGELFF. The CDR3 region has the DNA TGCGCCAGCAGCTTGGACGGTAACGGGGAGCTGTTTTTT.

This clone was observed once. CDR3 nucleotides: TGTGCCAGCACTAAGCCAGGGTTAGATGGCTACACCTTC. This sequence encodes CASTKPGLDGYTF. The chain recombines TRBV6-5 with TRBJ1-2; D is perhaps TRBD1 (5 bases). The ends were cut back, 7 bases at V and 6 bases at J, with 15 bases in the middle. There are 13 residues in the CDR3. Germline V lookup: CDR1 MNHEY, CDR2 SVGAGI.

The chain couples TRBV5-5 to TRBJ1-5; D is perhaps TRBD1 (5 bases). V dropped 0 bases and J dropped 5 bases, with 15 bases sitting between them. CDR3 length: 16 amino acids. Germline-derived CDR1 and CDR2 are SGHKS and YYEKEE (reference sequence). The CDR3 DNA reads as TGTGCCAGCAGCTTGGGAGGGTCCAGGGAGCATCAGCCCCAGCATTTT. Its translation: CASSLGGSREHQPQHF.